Described below is a single T cell receptor (beta chain) sequence and its context. The V gene lost 6 bases and the J gene lost 4 bases, with 19 bases spanning the gap. This CDR3 contains 15 residues. Germline loops: CDR1 WNHNN, CDR2 SYGVQD (reference sequence). These data are taken from a study of cytomegalovirus exposure and HLA in healthy donors. PCR used 60 Vbeta primers and 13 Jbeta primers. Here immunoSEQ multiplex PCR was the method, and the copy in TCRdb shows in-frame clones only, minus some. The sample table includes some 110,000 clones. The sequenced sample was PBMCs. The origin of this receptor is a man in his forties or fifties in good health and CMV-seropositive. J is TRBJ2-7 and V is TRBV10-1; D perhaps matches TRBD1 (5 bases). The CDR3 region has the DNA TGCGCCAGCAGCCAAGGGGTAGGCAGGGATTACGAGCAGTACTTC. Protein sequence: CASSQGVGRDYEQYF.